The 5 T cell receptor beta chains listed next were all sequenced from one sample in a study of shared clonotypes between healthy human individuals. Using immunoSEQ multiplex PCR, the repertoire was profiled, and TCRdb retains in-frame clones only, with some absent. The sample shows about 820,000 clones, nearly 95% of them seen only once. Naive CD8 cells lacked CD45RO, underwent positive selection for CCR7 and left out terminally differentiated effector memory CD45RA+ cells. Source material: naive CD8+ T cells sorted from blood. Receptor source: a man younger than 45 in good health.

Comments on this clone: Other DNA sequences of this sample code for an identical CDR3. The chain recombines TRBV27 with TRBJ2-7; the match to TRBD2 covers 7 bases. Trimming cost V 3 bases and J 0 bases; bases outside gene matches: 2. The CDR3 has 14 residues. CDR1 MNHEY and CDR2 SMNVEV come from the germline V gene (reference sequence). The CDR3 DNA reads TGTGCCAGCAGTTTTCTAGCGGACTCCTACGAGCAGTACTTC. It codes for CASSFLADSYEQYF.

The chain is built from TRBV4-1 and TRBJ2-1, with D tentatively TRBD2 (7 bases). Germline CDR1 is MGHRA and CDR2 is YSYEKL. This CDR3 spans 15 amino acids. The germline V and J ends were trimmed by 1 base and 4 bases, with 11 bases remaining between them. In DNA form, the CDR3 reads TGCGCCAGCAGCCAAGCGGGGGGCGTATACAATGAGCAGTTCTTC. Residues: CASSQAGGVYNEQFF.

The chain employs TRBV5-1 and TRBJ2-3; TRBD1 aligns across 8 bases. Looked up from germline, CDR1 is SGHRS and CDR2 is YFSETQ. The CDR3 runs to 16 residues. With 0 bases clipped from V and 2 bases from J, the junction kept 5 bases outside the gene matches. The CDR3 sequence: CASSLATTGVTDTQYF. The CDR3 coding sequence is TGCGCCAGCAGCTTGGCCACGACAGGGGTCACAGATACGCAGTATTTT.

The chain has TRBV13 and TRBJ2-1, with TRBD2 identical over 10 bases. V dropped 5 bases and J dropped 1; count of bases not matched to a gene: 8. Per the germline V gene, CDR1 is PRHDT and CDR2 is FYEKMQ (reference sequence). The CDR3 totals 17 residues. CDR3 sequence: CASSKQLAGDSYNEQFF. For the CDR3, the DNA is TGTGCCAGCAGCAAGCAGCTAGCGGGGGATTCCTACAATGAGCAGTTCTTC.

The V gene is TRBV10-2, the J gene TRBJ2-7, with 7 bases that match TRBD1. V shed 5 bases, J shed 4 bases, and the junction held 14 bases outside the gene matches. The CDR3 covers 16 residues. Germline assignment: CDR1 WSHSY and CDR2 SAAADI. This CDR3 reads CASSSSGGQALYEQYF. CDR3 DNA: TGCGCCAGCAGTTCCTCCGGAGGACAGGCCCTTTACGAGCAGTACTTC.